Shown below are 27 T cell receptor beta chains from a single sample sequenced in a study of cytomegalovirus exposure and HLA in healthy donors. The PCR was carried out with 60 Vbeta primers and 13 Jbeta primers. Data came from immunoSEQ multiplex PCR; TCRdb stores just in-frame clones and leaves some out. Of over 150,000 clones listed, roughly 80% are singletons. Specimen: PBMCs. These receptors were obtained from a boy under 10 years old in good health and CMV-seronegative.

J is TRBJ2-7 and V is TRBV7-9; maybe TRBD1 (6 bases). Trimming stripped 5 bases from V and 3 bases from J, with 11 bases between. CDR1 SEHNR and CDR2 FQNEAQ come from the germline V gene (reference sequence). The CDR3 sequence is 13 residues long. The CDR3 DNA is TGTGCCAGCAGCCCAACAGGGAGCTACGAGCAGTACTTC. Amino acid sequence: CASSPTGSYEQYF.

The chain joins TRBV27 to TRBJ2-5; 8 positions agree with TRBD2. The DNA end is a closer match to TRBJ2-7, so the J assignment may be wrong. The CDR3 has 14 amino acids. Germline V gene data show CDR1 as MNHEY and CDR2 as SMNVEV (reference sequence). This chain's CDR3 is CASSSASGSYEQYF. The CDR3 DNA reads TGTGCCAGCAGTTCCGCTAGCGGGTCCTACGAGCAGTACTTC.

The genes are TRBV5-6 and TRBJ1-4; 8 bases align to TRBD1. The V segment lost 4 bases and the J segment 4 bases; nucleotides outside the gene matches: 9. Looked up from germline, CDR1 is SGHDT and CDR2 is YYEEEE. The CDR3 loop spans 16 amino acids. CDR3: CASSSMGQAYNEKLFF. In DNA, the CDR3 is TGTGCCAGCAGCAGCATGGGACAGGCGTATAATGAAAAACTGTTTTTT. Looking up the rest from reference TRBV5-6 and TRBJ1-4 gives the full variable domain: DAGVTQSPTHLIKTRGQQVTLRCSPKSGHDTVSWYQQALGQGPQFIFQYYEEEERQRGNFPDRFSGHQFPNYSSELNVNALLLGDSALYLCASSSMGQAYNEKLFFGSGTQLSVL.

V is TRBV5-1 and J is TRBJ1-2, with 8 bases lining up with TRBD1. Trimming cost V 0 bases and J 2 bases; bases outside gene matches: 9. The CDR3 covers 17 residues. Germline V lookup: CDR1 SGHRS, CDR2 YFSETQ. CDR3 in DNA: TGCGCCAGCAGCTTGGGGGGGACAGGCACTCGGAACTATGGCTACACCTTC. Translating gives CASSLGGTGTRNYGYTF.

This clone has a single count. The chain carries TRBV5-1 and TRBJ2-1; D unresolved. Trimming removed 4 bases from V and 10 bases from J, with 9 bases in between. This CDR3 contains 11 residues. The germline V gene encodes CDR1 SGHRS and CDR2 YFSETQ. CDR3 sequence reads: CASSLSQEQFF. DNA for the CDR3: TGCGCCAGCAGCCTCTCCCAGGAGCAGTTCTTC.

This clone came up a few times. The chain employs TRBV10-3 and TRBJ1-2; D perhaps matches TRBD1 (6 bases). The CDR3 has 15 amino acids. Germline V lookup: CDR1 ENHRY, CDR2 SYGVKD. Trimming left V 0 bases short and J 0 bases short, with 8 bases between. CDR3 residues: CAISESPGANYGYTF. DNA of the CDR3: TGTGCCATCAGTGAGTCCCCAGGGGCTAACTATGGCTACACCTTC.

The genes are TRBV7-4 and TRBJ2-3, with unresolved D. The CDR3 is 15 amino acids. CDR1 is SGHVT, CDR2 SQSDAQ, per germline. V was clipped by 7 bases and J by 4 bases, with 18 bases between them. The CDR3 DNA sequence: TGTGCCAGCAAGCTTACTACCTTGGGTCCAGATACGCAGTATTTT. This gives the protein CASKLTTLGPDTQYF.

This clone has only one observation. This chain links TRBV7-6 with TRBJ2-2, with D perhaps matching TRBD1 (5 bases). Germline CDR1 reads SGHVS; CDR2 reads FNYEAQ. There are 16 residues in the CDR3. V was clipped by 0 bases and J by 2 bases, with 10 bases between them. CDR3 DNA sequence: TGTGCCAGCAGCTTAGCGGCAGGGCTAAACACCGGGGAGCTGTTTTTT. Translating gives CASSLAAGLNTGELFF.

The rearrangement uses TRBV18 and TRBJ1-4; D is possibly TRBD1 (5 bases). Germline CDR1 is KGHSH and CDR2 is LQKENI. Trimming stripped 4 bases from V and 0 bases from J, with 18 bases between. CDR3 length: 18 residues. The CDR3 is CASSRRGGDRATNEKLFF. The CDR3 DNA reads TGTGCCAGCTCACGTAGAGGAGGGGACCGTGCAACTAATGAAAAACTGTTTTTT.

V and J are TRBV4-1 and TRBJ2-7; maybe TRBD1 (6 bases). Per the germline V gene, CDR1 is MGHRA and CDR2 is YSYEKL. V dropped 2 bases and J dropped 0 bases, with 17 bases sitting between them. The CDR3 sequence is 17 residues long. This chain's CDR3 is CASSQRHLEGGSYEQYF. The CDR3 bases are TGCGCCAGCAGCCAACGTCATCTGGAAGGGGGCTCCTACGAGCAGTACTTC.

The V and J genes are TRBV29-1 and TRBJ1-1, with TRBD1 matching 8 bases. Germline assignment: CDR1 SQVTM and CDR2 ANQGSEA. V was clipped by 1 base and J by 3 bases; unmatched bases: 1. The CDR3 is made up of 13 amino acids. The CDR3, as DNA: TGCAGCGTTGAAGTACAGGGGGACACTGAAGCTTTCTTT. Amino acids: CSVEVQGDTEAFF.

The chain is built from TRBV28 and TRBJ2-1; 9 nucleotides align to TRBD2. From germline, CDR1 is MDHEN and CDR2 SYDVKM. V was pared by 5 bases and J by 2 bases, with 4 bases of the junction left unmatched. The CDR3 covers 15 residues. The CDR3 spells CASSKTSGAYNEQFF. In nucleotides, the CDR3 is TGTGCCAGCAGTAAGACTAGCGGAGCCTACAATGAGCAGTTCTTC.

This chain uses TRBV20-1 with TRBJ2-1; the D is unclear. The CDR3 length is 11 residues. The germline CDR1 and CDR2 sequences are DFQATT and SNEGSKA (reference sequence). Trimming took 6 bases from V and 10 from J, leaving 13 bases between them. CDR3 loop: CSAQSRQEQFF. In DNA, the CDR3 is TGCAGTGCACAATCGAGACAAGAGCAGTTCTTC.

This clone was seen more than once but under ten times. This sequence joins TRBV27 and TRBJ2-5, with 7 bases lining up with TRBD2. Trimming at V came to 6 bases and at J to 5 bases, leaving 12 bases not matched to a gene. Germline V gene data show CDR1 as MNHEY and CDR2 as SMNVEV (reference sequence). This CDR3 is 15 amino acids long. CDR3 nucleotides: TGTGCCAGCAGCCTCGTAGGACTAGGGTTGGAGACCCAGTACTTC. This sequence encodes CASSLVGLGLETQYF.

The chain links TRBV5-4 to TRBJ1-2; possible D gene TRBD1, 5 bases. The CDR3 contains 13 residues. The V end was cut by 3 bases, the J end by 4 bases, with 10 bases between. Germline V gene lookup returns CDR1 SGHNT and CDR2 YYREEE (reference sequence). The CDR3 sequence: CASSSPGGYGYTF. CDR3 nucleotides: TGTGCCAGCAGCTCCCCCGGGGGCTATGGCTACACCTTC.

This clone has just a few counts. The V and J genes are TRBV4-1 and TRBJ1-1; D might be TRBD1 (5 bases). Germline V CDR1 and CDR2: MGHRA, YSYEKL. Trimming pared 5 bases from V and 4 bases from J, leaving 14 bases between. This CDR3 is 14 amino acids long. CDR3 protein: CASSREGLGTEAFF. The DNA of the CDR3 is TGCGCCAGCAGCAGGGAGGGGTTGGGCACTGAAGCTTTCTTT.

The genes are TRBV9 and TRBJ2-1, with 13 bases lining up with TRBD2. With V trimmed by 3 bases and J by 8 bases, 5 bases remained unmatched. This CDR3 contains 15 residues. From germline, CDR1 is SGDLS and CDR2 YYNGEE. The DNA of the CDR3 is TGTGCCAGCAGCGCCGGACTAGCGGGAGTCGATGAGCAGTTCTTC. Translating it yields CASSAGLAGVDEQFF.

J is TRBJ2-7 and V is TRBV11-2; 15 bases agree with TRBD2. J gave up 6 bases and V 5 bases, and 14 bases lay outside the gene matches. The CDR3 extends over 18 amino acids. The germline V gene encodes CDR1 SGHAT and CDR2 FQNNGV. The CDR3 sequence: CASSPGRGLAGGYTEQYF. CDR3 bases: TGTGCCAGCAGCCCCGGACGGGGACTAGCGGGAGGATACACCGAGCAGTACTTC.

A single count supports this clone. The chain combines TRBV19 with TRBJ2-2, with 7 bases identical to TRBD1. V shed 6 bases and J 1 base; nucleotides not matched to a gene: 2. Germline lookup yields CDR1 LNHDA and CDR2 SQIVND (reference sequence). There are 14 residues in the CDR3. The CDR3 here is CASRQGENTGELFF. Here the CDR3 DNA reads TGTGCCAGTAGGCAGGGGGAGAACACCGGGGAGCTGTTTTTT.

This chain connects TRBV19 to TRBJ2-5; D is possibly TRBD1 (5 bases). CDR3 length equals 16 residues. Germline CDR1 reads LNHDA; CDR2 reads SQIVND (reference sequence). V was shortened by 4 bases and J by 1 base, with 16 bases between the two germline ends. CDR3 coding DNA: TGTGCCAGTAGTACTCCCGCGACAGCTCTCCAAGAGACCCAGTACTTC. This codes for CASSTPATALQETQYF.

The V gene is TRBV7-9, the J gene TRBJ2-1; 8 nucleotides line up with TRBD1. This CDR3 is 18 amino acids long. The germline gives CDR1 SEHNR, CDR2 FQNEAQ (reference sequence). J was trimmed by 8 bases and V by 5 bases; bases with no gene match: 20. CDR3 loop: CASSPRQGTGVNPDEQFF. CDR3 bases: TGTGCCAGCAGCCCCCGACAGGGGACCGGGGTAAACCCAGATGAGCAGTTCTTC.

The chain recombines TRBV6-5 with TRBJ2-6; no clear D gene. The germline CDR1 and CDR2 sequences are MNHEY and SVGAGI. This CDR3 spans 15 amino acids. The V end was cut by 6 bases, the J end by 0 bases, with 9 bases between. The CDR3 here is CASSRSYSGANVLTF. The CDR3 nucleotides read TGTGCCAGCAGCCGGAGTTACTCTGGGGCCAACGTCCTGACTTTC.

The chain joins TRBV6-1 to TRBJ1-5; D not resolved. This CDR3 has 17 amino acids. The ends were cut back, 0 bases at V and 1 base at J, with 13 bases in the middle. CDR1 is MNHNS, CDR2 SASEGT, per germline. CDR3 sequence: CASSEANRGGSNQPQHF. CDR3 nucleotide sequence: TGTGCCAGCAGTGAAGCGAACCGGGGAGGGAGCAATCAGCCCCAGCATTTT.

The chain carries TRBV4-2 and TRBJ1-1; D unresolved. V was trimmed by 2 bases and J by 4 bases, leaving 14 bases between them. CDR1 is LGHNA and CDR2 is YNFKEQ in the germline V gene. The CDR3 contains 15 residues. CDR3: CASSQRRGVITEAFF. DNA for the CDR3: TGTGCCAGCAGCCAAAGACGGGGTGTAATCACTGAAGCTTTCTTT.

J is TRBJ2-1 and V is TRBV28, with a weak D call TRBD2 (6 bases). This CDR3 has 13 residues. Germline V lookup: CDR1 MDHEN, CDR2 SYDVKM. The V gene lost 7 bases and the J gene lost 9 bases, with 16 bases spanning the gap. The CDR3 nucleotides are TGTGCCAGCACTGAACTAGCTCCGGGTGAGCAGTTCTTC. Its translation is CASTELAPGEQFF. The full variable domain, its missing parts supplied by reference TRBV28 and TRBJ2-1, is DVKVTQSSRYLVKRTGEKVFLECVQDMDHENMFWYRQDPGLGLRLIYFSYDVKMKEKGDIPEGYSVSREKKERFSLILESASTNQTSMYLCASTELAPGEQFFGPGTRLTVL.

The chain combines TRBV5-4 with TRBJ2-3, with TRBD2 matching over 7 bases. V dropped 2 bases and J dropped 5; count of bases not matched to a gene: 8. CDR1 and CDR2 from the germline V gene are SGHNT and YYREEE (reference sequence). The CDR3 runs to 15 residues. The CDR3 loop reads CASSFFGRQVDTQYF. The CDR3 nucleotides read TGTGCCAGCAGCTTCTTCGGGAGGCAGGTAGATACGCAGTATTTT.

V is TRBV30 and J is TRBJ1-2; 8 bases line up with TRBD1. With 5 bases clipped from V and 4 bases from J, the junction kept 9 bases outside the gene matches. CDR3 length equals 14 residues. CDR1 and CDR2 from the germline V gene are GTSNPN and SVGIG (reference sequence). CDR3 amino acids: CAWAQDRALYGYTF. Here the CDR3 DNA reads TGTGCCTGGGCCCAGGACAGGGCACTCTATGGCTACACCTTC.